The table lists the clone carrying this T cell receptor beta chain with a count of one. Its target is not known. The entry originates in a study of a mutant IDH1 vaccine in newly diagnosed glioma. Here immunoSEQ multiplex PCR was the method, and the copy in TCRdb shows in-frame clones only, minus some. The repertoire holds some 61,000 clones, with approximately 86% as singletons. With 2 bases removed from V and 5 bases from J, the gap between germline ends came to 18 bases. The CDR3 extends over 16 amino acids. CDR1 is MNHNS, CDR2 SASEGT, per germline. Time point of the sample: baseline, week 1 (first vaccination visit). Treatment defined: pre-vaccination baseline after standard-of-care therapy. Study observations and caveats: Pseudoprogression appeared unlinked to shifts in leading peripheral T cell clonotypes.

The sequence derives from a man aged 30 to 45 with glioma. The chain employs TRBV6-1 and TRBJ1-2; D remains unclear. Source: PBMCs, taken from a glioma patient treated with radiotherapy, temozolomide or both. CDR3 nucleotide sequence: TGTGCCAGCAGTGAATCACGTCGTTTGATAACGTATGGCTACACCTTC. Protein sequence: CASSESRRLITYGYTF.